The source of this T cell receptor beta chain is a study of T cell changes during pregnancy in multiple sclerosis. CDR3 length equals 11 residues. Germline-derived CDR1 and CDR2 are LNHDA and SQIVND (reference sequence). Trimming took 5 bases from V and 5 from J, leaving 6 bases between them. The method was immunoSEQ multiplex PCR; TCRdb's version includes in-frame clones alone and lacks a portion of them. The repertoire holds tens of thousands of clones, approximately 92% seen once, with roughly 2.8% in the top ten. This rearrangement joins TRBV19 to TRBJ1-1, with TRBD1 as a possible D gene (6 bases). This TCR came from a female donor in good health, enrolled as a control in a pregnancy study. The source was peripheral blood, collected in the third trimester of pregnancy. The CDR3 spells CASSQGTEAFF. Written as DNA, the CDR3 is TGTGCCAGTAGTCAGGGGACTGAAGCTTTCTTT. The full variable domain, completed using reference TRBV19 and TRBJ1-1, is DGGITQSPKYLFRKEGQNVTLSCEQNLNHDAMYWYRQDPGQGLRLIYYSQIVNDFQKGDIAEGYSVSREKKESFPLTVTSAQKNPTAFYLCASSQGTEAFFGQGTRLTVV.